The source of this T cell receptor (beta chain) is a study of blood T cell repertoires in COVID-19. Study in general: Some COVID-19 samples were acute and others convalescent; all came from the United States, Italy and Spain. T cells, B-cell-depleted T cells, or PBMCs supplied cDNA or gDNA.

The CDR3 is made up of 15 amino acids. Germline-derived CDR1 and CDR2 are LGHDT and YNNKEL (reference sequence). Trimming shortened V by 2 bases and J by 1 base, and 11 bases separated the two germline ends. In the source study's methods: How many nucleated cells were present was estimated from reference gene primer amplification. Produced via immunoSEQ multiplex PCR; TCRdb's table is partial and in-frame only. V and J calls plus clone size are reproduced from that table; the DNA served to infer D and trimming. The data hold approximately 120,000 clones, with roughly 80% observed a single time. The chain couples TRBV3-1 (or the pseudogene TRBV3-2) to TRBJ1-1; tentatively, D is TRBD1 (5 bases). Sample: peripheral blood. This TCR was recovered from a human donor in a cohort sampled during active COVID-19. CDR3 sequence: CASSQPSGGNTEAFF. In DNA form, the CDR3 reads TGTGCCAGCAGCCAACCCTCGGGGGGGAACACTGAAGCTTTCTTT.